What follows is one T cell receptor beta chain and its context. Method: immunoSEQ multiplex PCR; TCRdb's copy keeps in-frame clones and lacks some. This table holds 630,000 or so clones, about 98% found once. These data originate in a study of shared clonotypes between healthy human individuals. Per germline, CDR1 SGHVS and CDR2 FQNEAQ. V lost 8 bases to trimming and J lost 1 base, with 20 bases between them. This CDR3 is 16 amino acids long. Only CD45RO-negative cells positively selected for CCR7 counted as naive CD8 cells, so terminally differentiated effector memory CD45RA+ cells were excluded. Every contributor of samples was a Caucasian grown-up residing in Nashville, Tennessee.

The sequenced sample consisted of naive CD8+ T cells sorted from blood. V gene TRBV7-8 combines with J gene TRBJ1-1; D possibly corresponds to TRBD1 (6 bases). The receptor's source is a man aged 25 to 45 in good health. The CDR3 coding sequence is TGTGCCAGCCGTAAGGAACCGGGACACGAGAACACTGAAGCTTTCTTT. Its protein is CASRKEPGHENTEAFF.